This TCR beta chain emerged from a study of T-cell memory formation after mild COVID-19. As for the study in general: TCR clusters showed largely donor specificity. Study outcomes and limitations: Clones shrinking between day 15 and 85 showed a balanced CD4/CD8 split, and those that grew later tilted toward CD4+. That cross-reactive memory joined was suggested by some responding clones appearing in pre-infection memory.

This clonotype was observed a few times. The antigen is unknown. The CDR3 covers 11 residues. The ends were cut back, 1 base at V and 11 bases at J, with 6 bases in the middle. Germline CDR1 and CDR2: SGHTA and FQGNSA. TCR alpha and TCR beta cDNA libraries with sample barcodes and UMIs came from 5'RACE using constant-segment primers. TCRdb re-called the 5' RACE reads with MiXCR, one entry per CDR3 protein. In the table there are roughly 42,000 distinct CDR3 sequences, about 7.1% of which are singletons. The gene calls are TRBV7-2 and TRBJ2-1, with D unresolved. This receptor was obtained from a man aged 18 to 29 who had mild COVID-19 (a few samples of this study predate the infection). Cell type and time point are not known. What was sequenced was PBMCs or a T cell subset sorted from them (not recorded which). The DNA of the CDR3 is TGTGCCAGCAGCTTAGGGTTCCAGCAGTTCTTC. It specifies CASSLGFQQFF.